Listed below are T cell receptor beta chains from one sample, sequenced in a study of control samples from healthy donors and cancer patients. This table comes from immunoSEQ multiplex PCR, and its TCRdb copy is limited to in-frame clones, with some not included. The table shows about 46,000 clones, with roughly 90% occurring only once. The sequenced sample was PBMCs. The receptors were sampled from a man in his forties or fifties with head and neck cancer. CDR3s include the opening cysteine and the closing phenylalanine or tryptophan.

J,V,CDR3
TRBJ2-3,TRBV12-1,CASSFKASGRQGTDTQYF
TRBJ1-2,TRBV5-6,CASSLWAVRGAGYTF
TRBJ1-4,TRBV6-5,CAARGQGKEKLFF
TRBJ2-1,TRBV4-1,CASSPGRDFYNEQFF
TRBJ2-6,TRBV2,CASSDGQGYPPGANVLTF
TRBJ2-5,TRBV5-1,CARSGGGGQETQYF
TRBJ2-6,TRBV14,CASSQDLRETATFSGANVLTF
TRBJ2-7,TRBV12-3/TRBV12-4,CASRADRGYEQYF
TRBJ2-1,TRBV2,CASSGGLAGGLDEQFF
TRBJ1-1,TRBV5-6,CASSFIVTPTLNTEAFF
TRBJ1-3,TRBV7-9,CASSLVSRAGNTIYF
TRBJ1-1,TRBV30,CAWTRGLNTEAFF
TRBJ1-2,TRBV16,CASSRFEGQGGYGYTF
TRBJ2-1,TRBV11-3,CASREGAGEQFF
TRBJ1-1,TRBV28,CASLDRANTEAFF
TRBJ2-2,TRBV19,CASRRSESANTGELFF
TRBJ2-7,TRBV13,CASSLTGPIDYEQYF
TRBJ1-1,TRBV30,CAWSVPSTPGTEAFF
TRBJ2-1,TRBV11-1,CASSHYYETSYNEQFF
TRBJ2-3,TRBV29-1,CSGLIAGTTDTQYF
TRBJ2-7,TRBV5-1,CASSLSQGWTYEQYF
TRBJ1-2,TRBV6-6,CASHTQGIYGYTF
TRBJ1-6,TRBV14,CASSPGLNSPLHF
TRBJ2-1,TRBV27,CASHRGQAYNEQFF
TRBJ2-7,TRBV11-2,CASSLLRDRTYEQYF
TRBJ2-1,TRBV7-7,CASSSLGASGYNEQFF
TRBJ1-1,TRBV27,CASSPGGKVAAFF
TRBJ2-3,TRBV10-1,CASGLRDTWRDTQYF
TRBJ1-5,TRBV19,CASSTTTGQVGNQPQHF
TRBJ2-1,TRBV6-5,CASSVRSGGYNEQFF
TRBJ1-1,TRBV3-1/TRBV3-2,CASSRTPPGLNTEAFF
TRBJ1-6,TRBV6-6,CASSPGDRGNSPLHF
TRBJ2-7,TRBV2,CASSEPFGPRSYEQYF
TRBJ2-1,TRBV14,CASSQRRGDEQFF
TRBJ2-1,TRBV9,CASSVSGGEITNEQFF
TRBJ2-7,TRBV18,CASSPGTGLYEQYF
TRBJ1-2,TRBV19,CASSIDRGNYGYTF
TRBJ2-1,TRBV3-1/TRBV3-2,CASSPDMTINNEQFF
TRBJ1-1,TRBV19,CASSMRAGYTEAFF
TRBJ2-3,TRBV5-4,CASSPIAGGLTDTQYF
TRBJ2-1,TRBV2,CASIHGGLAGLSSYNEQFF
TRBJ2-5,TRBV5-1,CASSPGGAQYQETQYF
TRBJ1-4,TRBV2,CASLPWGLAEEKLFF
TRBJ1-2,TRBV18,CASSDTRTGAEDGYTF
TRBJ1-2,TRBV4-1,CASSHLRRQGLDYGYTF
TRBJ2-3,TRBV9,CASSSRQGADTQYF
TRBJ2-2,TRBV9,CASSVGITGGTGELFF
TRBJ2-7,TRBV30,CAWSRPGREQYF
TRBJ2-1,TRBV10-2,CASRPAGASYNEQFF
TRBJ2-7,TRBV30,CAWDRSSHEQYF
TRBJ1-5,TRBV2,CASSELLVLNQPQHF
TRBJ2-1,TRBV4-1,CASSLGTSGTHEQFF
TRBJ2-3,TRBV19,CASSIGGRGDTQYF
TRBJ2-7,TRBV7-6,CASSPSDFRKSSYEQYF